Described below is a single TCR beta chain sequence and its context. What it binds is not known. This entry is derived from a study of OX40 agonist ivuxolimab in advanced cancers. Study summary: Around 40% of patients had received prior checkpoint inhibitor therapy.

This CDR3 has 14 residues. Germline V CDR1 and CDR2: MNHEY, SVGAGI. V was shortened by 5 bases and J by 4 bases, with 12 bases between the two germline ends. Broader study findings: Individuals who were partial responders at 0.1-3.0 mg/kg had clonal expansion that ranked among the lowest. It was also the case that some nonresponders had low normalized T-cell clonal expansion. More expanded clones were found, on average, in CD8+ than in CD4+ T cells.

TCRdb's copy holds only in-frame clones and misses some; the assay was immunoSEQ multiplex PCR. The sample lists roughly 80,000 clones, more than 70% occurring once. The material sequenced was CD4+ or CD8+ T cells sorted from blood, taken in a trial of the OX40 agonist ivuxolimab. The V call is TRBV6-5, the J call TRBJ1-5; possible D gene TRBD1, 5 bases. The sequence was obtained from an adult with an advanced solid tumor such as melanoma, head and neck, liver or kidney cancer. The CDR3 sequence: CASSLRVSNQPQHF. DNA for the CDR3: TGTGCCAGCAGTCTCAGGGTTAGTAATCAGCCCCAGCATTTT.